These 19 T cell receptor beta chains came from one sample sequenced in a study of neurological immune-mediated disorders. TCRdb re-called the 5' RACE reads through MiXCR, storing one row per CDR3 protein. The sample has more than 35,000 distinct CDR3 sequences, under 3.5% seen once. Sequenced material: PBMCs. These receptors were taken from a woman aged 45-60 years with multiple sclerosis.

This clonotype was counted only a few times. The chain is built from TRBV19 and TRBJ2-1, with 11 bases that match TRBD1. The CDR3 loop spans 15 amino acids. The V gene's germline CDR1 is LNHDA and CDR2 SQIVND (reference sequence). The V and J ends lost 7 bases and 8 bases, in that order; junction bases with no gene match: 10. The CDR3 DNA is TGTGCCAGTACCCCGGGACAGGGGGTGTCTTATGAGCAGTTCTTC. Translation: CASTPGQGVSYEQFF.

This clonotype has at least ten counts. This sequence joins TRBV20-1 and TRBJ2-2; 7 bases line up with TRBD2. This CDR3 spans 13 amino acids. Per the germline V gene, CDR1 is DFQATT and CDR2 is SNEGSKA (reference sequence). The V segment lost 5 bases and the J segment 7 bases; nucleotides outside the gene matches: 7. CDR3 protein: CSAPAAGVGELFF. The CDR3 nucleotides are TGCAGTGCTCCTGCGGCGGGAGTCGGGGAGCTGTTTTTT.

This chain uses TRBV5-1 with TRBJ2-5; 7 nucleotides agree with TRBD1. The V gene end was trimmed by 2 bases and the J gene end by 1 base; junction bases not matched to a gene: 8. The length of the CDR3 is 16 residues. Germline-derived CDR1 and CDR2 are SGHRS and YFSETQ. Here the CDR3 DNA reads TGCGCCAGCAGCTTAGGCAAAGGGGGCAGCCAAGAGACCCAGTACTTC. This gives the protein CASSLGKGGSQETQYF.

This clonotype was counted ten times or more. This rearrangement joins TRBV6-5 to TRBJ2-1; D unclear. CDR1 and CDR2 (germline): MNHEY, SVGAGI. The CDR3 is 14 amino acids. Trimming removed 7 bases at V and 0 bases at J, with 10 bases between. CDR3 in amino acids: CASMMDSSYNEQFF. In DNA form, the CDR3 reads TGTGCCAGCATGATGGATAGCTCCTACAATGAGCAGTTCTTC.

This clonotype has at least ten counts. CDR3 in amino acids: CSAAEGGNQPQHF. The CDR3 region has the DNA TGCAGTGCGGCAGAGGGGGGAAATCAGCCCCAGCATTTT. V and J are TRBV20-1 and TRBJ1-5; D is perhaps TRBD1 (6 bases). V shed 6 bases and J shed 4 bases, with 13 bases lying between them. This CDR3 is 13 amino acids long. CDR1 is DFQATT, CDR2 SNEGSKA, per germline (reference sequence).

This clonotype was counted many times. The chain links TRBV12-3 or TRBV12-4 to TRBJ2-4, with D perhaps matching TRBD1 or TRBD2 (5 bases each). This CDR3 is 17 amino acids long. V lost 2 bases and J 5 bases, leaving 19 bases between the germline ends. The CDR3 spells CASSLNARGVGQNIQYF. Here the CDR3 DNA reads TGTGCCAGCAGTTTAAATGCTCGGGGAGTGGGGCAAAACATTCAGTACTTC.

This clonotype occurred many times. The genes are TRBV15 and TRBJ2-7; tentatively, D is TRBD1 (5 bases). The V gene lost 5 bases and the J gene lost 0 bases, with 17 bases spanning the gap. Germline V gene lookup returns CDR1 LNHNV and CDR2 YYDKDF (reference sequence). This CDR3 contains 16 residues. For the CDR3, the DNA is TGTGCCACCAGCCGAGGATACAGGTCGAGCTCCTACGAGCAGTACGTC. Its protein is CATSRGYRSSSYEQYV.

This clonotype was picked up many times. The V gene is TRBV3-1, the J gene TRBJ2-2, with D hard to call. In germline, CDR1 is LGHDT, CDR2 YNNKEL (reference sequence). The length of the CDR3 is 15 residues. The V end lost 4 bases, the J end lost 1 base, and 10 bases lay between the germline ends. The CDR3 DNA reads TGTGCCAGCAGCCCAAAGAGTTGGAACACCGGGGAGCTGTTTTTT. Translating it yields CASSPKSWNTGELFF.

This clonotype was recorded at least ten times. The chain uses TRBV20-1 and TRBJ2-1; 12 bases align to TRBD2. The CDR3 has 15 amino acids. The V gene's germline CDR1 is DFQATT and CDR2 SNEGSKA (reference sequence). V was pared by 1 base and J by 10 bases, with 8 bases of the junction left unmatched. CDR3 bases: TGCAGTGCTAGAGTTCCTGCCGGGACTAGCGGGGAGCAGTTCTTC. It translates to CSARVPAGTSGEQFF.

In this sample, this clonotype turned up a few times. The V call is TRBV20-1, the J call TRBJ2-7; possibly TRBD1 for D (6 bases). There are 16 residues in the CDR3. Germline lookup yields CDR1 DFQATT and CDR2 SNEGSKA (reference sequence). Trimming cost V 5 bases and J 2 bases, with 22 bases left between them. The CDR3 is CSAPLDRQAWPYEQYV. DNA for the CDR3: TGCAGTGCTCCTTTGGATCGACAGGCTTGGCCCTACGAGCAGTACGTC.

The table lists this clonotype with many counts. The chain recombines TRBV5-1 with TRBJ2-5; weak D call: TRBD1 (5 bases). Trimming removed 0 bases from V and 3 bases from J, with 15 bases in between. This CDR3 region has 16 residues. Germline V lookup: CDR1 SGHRS, CDR2 YFSETQ. CDR3 sequence (DNA): TGCGCCAGCAGCTTGGCGACAGTGAGGACCAAAGAGACCCAGTACTTC. Its translation is CASSLATVRTKETQYF.

In this sample, this clonotype turned up many times. The chain combines TRBV9 with TRBJ2-1, with TRBD2 identical over 10 bases. The CDR3 consists of 16 residues. The V gene end was trimmed by 4 bases and the J gene end by 7 bases; junction bases not matched to a gene: 11. Germline loops: CDR1 SGDLS, CDR2 YYNGEE. CDR3 in DNA: TGTGCCAGCAGCACAACCGGGACTAGCGCGCGAAATGAGCAGTTCTTC. Translation gives CASSTTGTSARNEQFF.

This clonotype was seen ten or more times. CDR3 nucleotide sequence: TGCGCCAGCAGCTCCATAGGATATGAGCAGTTCTTC. It translates to CASSSIGYEQFF. The chain carries TRBV5-1 and TRBJ2-1; D is unclear. The V end was cut by 3 bases, the J end by 8 bases, with 9 bases between. The CDR3 consists of 12 residues. Germline loops: CDR1 SGHRS, CDR2 YFSETQ.

This clonotype was seen ten or more times. The chain uses TRBV29-1 and TRBJ1-1; possibly TRBD1 for D (5 bases). The germline V gene has CDR1 SQVTM and CDR2 ANQGSEA. CDR3 length: 12 amino acids. V was shortened by 6 bases and J by 2 bases, with 10 bases between the two germline ends. CDR3 bases: TGCAGCGTAGGGACGGGAAACACTGAAGCTTTCTTT. This codes for CSVGTGNTEAFF.

This clonotype was seen ten or more times. The chain employs TRBV7-9 and TRBJ1-2; D might be TRBD1 (6 bases). The length of the CDR3 is 15 residues. Trimming removed 4 bases from V and 0 bases from J, with 12 bases in between. In germline, CDR1 is SEHNR, CDR2 FQNEAQ (reference sequence). CDR3 region: CASSSGTTPNYGYTF. The CDR3 coding sequence is TGTGCCAGCAGCTCCGGGACAACTCCTAACTATGGCTACACCTTC.

This clonotype was detected many times. The chain links TRBV11-2 to TRBJ2-5; 9 bases fit TRBD1. V shed 4 bases, J shed 5 bases, and the junction held 8 bases outside the gene matches. This CDR3 has 15 residues. The germline V gene has CDR1 SGHAT and CDR2 FQNNGV. In nucleotides, the CDR3 is TGTGCCAGCAGCTATGCGGGACAGGGCTGGGAGACCCAGTACTTC. Amino acids: CASSYAGQGWETQYF.

V usage is TRBV5-1 and J usage is TRBJ2-1; tentative D call: TRBD2 (5 bases). Deletions cut 4 bases from V and 1 base from J, with 24 bases between. Germline V gene lookup returns CDR1 SGHRS and CDR2 YFSETQ. This CDR3 comprises 19 residues. The CDR3 bases are TGCGCCAGCAGCGCCGGGATAAGGAGTATGGTTGGGTCCTACAATGAGCAGTTCTTC. Its translation is CASSAGIRSMVGSYNEQFF.

This clonotype has ten or more counts. This chain uses TRBV2 with TRBJ2-2, with D possibly being TRBD2 (6 bases). CDR1 and CDR2 from the germline V gene are SNHLY and FYNNEI. The CDR3 extends over 15 amino acids. V was clipped by 5 bases and J by 0 bases, with 10 bases between them. In DNA, the CDR3 is TGTGCCAGCAGTTCGGACTACGCGAACACCGGGGAGCTGTTTTTT. This sequence encodes CASSSDYANTGELFF.

This clonotype has a count of ten or more. The chain is built from TRBV20-1 and TRBJ2-1; D remains unclear. In germline, CDR1 is DFQATT, CDR2 SNEGSKA (reference sequence). The CDR3 runs to 14 residues. The V end was cut by 4 bases, the J end by 1 base, with 11 bases between. The CDR3 region has the DNA TGCAGTGCTAAGTCCCGCACGTCCTACAATGAGCAGTTCTTC. Its protein product is CSAKSRTSYNEQFF.